Below are 9 T cell receptor beta chains sequenced from a single sample in a study of blood T cell repertoires in COVID-19. The assay was immunoSEQ multiplex PCR, and TCRdb's table has in-frame clones only and misses some. This table holds approximately 210,000 clones, around four fifths found once. The sample was peripheral blood. Source of these receptors: a man aged 50-59 years with active or convalescent COVID-19.

The chain uses TRBV19 and TRBJ2-3; 8 nucleotides align to TRBD2. The CDR3 is 15 amino acids. The germline V gene has CDR1 LNHDA and CDR2 SQIVND (reference sequence). V trimming: 6 bases; J trimming: 0 bases; junction bases outside the gene matches: 5. CDR3 protein: CASRPLAASTDTQYF. CDR3 sequence (DNA): TGTGCCAGTAGGCCACTAGCGGCTAGCACAGATACGCAGTATTTT.

This chain joins TRBV28 and TRBJ2-1, with D perhaps matching TRBD1 (6 bases). CDR1 MDHEN and CDR2 SYDVKM come from the germline V gene. This CDR3 is 15 amino acids long. V lost 4 bases and J lost 3, with 13 bases in between. CDR3 protein: CASSSRDKSYNEQFF. The CDR3 DNA sequence: TGTGCCAGCAGTTCCCGGGACAAAAGCTACAATGAGCAGTTCTTC.

V usage is TRBV27 and J usage is TRBJ2-7; 7 nucleotides line up with TRBD1. Germline-derived CDR1 and CDR2 are MNHEY and SMNVEV (reference sequence). CDR3 length: 14 residues. V was clipped by 4 bases and J by 6 bases; unmatched bases: 9. The CDR3: CASSSWTGVREQYF. As DNA, the CDR3 is TGTGCCAGCAGTTCATGGACAGGAGTCCGCGAGCAGTACTTC.

This chain connects TRBV7-2 to TRBJ2-5; the D gene is possibly TRBD2 (6 bases). Looked up from germline, CDR1 is SGHTA and CDR2 is FQGNSA. The CDR3 totals 15 residues. Trimming took off 5 bases at V and 2 bases at J, with 15 bases between the two ends. CDR3 sequence reads: CASSLYMGGQETQYF. DNA for the CDR3: TGTGCCAGCAGCCTCTATATGGGGGGTCAAGAGACCCAGTACTTC.

The chain uses TRBV28 and TRBJ1-1; TRBD1 might be the D (6 bases). Germline values: CDR1 MDHEN, CDR2 SYDVKM. Trimming stripped 5 bases from V and 5 bases from J, with 18 bases between. CDR3 length equals 15 residues. The CDR3: CASSTSGGAGTEAFF. The DNA for the CDR3 is TGTGCCAGCAGTACCAGCGGGGGGGCAGGGACTGAAGCTTTCTTT.

The chain employs TRBV4-2 and TRBJ2-3, with 8 bases identical to TRBD1. The CDR3 is 16 amino acids. Germline CDR1 reads LGHNA; CDR2 reads YNFKEQ. Trimming at V came to 0 bases and at J to 4 bases, leaving 6 bases not matched to a gene. CDR3 region: CASSQERQGSPDTQYF. The DNA for the CDR3 is TGTGCCAGCAGCCAAGAGAGACAGGGGAGCCCAGATACGCAGTATTTT.

V and J are TRBV3-1 (or the pseudogene TRBV3-2) and TRBJ2-3; D is ambiguous. Germline V gene data show CDR1 as LGHDT and CDR2 as YNNKEL (reference sequence). This CDR3 has 15 amino acids. Trimming shortened V by 0 bases and J by 6 bases, and 13 bases separated the two germline ends. This chain's CDR3 is CASSQDGARRDTQYF. The DNA of the CDR3 is TGTGCCAGCAGCCAAGACGGAGCTAGAAGGGATACGCAGTATTTT.

The V and J genes are TRBV9 and TRBJ1-3; D unclear. V gave up 3 bases and J gave up 0 bases, with 10 bases separating them. Germline-derived CDR1 and CDR2 are SGDLS and YYNGEE. The CDR3 spans 15 residues. Here the CDR3 reads CASSATRGSGNTIYF. In nucleotides, the CDR3 is TGTGCCAGCAGCGCCACGAGAGGCTCTGGAAACACCATATATTTT. Filled out from reference TRBV9 and TRBJ1-3, the complete variable domain reads DSGVTQTPKHLITATGQRVTLRCSPRSGDLSVYWYQQSLDQGLQFLIQYYNGEERAKGNILERFSAQQFPDLHSELNLSSLELGDSALYFCASSATRGSGNTIYFGEGSWLTVV.

The genes are TRBV19 and TRBJ1-1; no definite D call. The CDR3 spans 13 residues. Germline V lookup: CDR1 LNHDA, CDR2 SQIVND (reference sequence). V was trimmed by 6 bases and J by 1 base, leaving 9 bases between them. Here the CDR3 DNA reads TGTGCCAGTAGGACACAACAGAACACTGAAGCTTTCTTT. Protein product: CASRTQQNTEAFF.